This T cell receptor beta chain was profiled in a study of T cell repertoires in cytomegalovirus infection. Study results and limitations: Carriage of CMV together with the relevant HLA was identifiable through cumulative public TCR beta family frequency.

A note on this clonotype: The antigen is unknown.

TCRdb reprocessed the reads via MiXCR and lists one record per CDR3 protein. Of hundreds of thousands of distinct CDR3 sequences listed, about 33% are singletons. V was trimmed by 7 bases and J by 5 bases, leaving 14 bases between them. There are 13 residues in the CDR3. Germline V lookup: CDR1 SGHTA, CDR2 FQGNSA. The receptor was isolated from a human donor in good health (CMV status not recorded). Some clones in this sample may be carry-over from other donors' samples. The sample consisted of cultured PBMCs, taken from culture after CMV antigen stimulation. V and J are TRBV7-2 and TRBJ1-1; the D is unclear. The DNA for the CDR3 is TGTGCCAGCACCCGGGGAGGGCGTACTGAAGCTTTCTTT. It yields the protein CASTRGGRTEAFF.